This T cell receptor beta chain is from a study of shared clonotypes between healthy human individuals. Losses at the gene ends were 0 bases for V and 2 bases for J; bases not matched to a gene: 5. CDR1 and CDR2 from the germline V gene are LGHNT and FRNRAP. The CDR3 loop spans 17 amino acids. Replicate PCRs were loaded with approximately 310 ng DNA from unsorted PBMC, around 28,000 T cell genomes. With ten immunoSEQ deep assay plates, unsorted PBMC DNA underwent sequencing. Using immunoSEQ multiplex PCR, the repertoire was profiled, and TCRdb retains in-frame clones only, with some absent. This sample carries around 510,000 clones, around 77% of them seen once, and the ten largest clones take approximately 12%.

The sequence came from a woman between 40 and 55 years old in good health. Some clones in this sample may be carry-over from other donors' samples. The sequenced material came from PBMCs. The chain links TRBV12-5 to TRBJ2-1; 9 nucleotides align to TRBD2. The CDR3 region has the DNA TGTGCTAGTGGTTTGGTACCGGGCGGGAGGGCCTACAATGAGCAGTTCTTC. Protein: CASGLVPGGRAYNEQFF. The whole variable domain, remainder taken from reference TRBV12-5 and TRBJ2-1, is DARVTQTPRHKVTEMGQEVTMRCQPILGHNTVFWYRQTMMQGLELLAYFRNRAPLDDSGMPKDRFSAEMPDATLATLKIQPSEPRDSAVYFCASGLVPGGRAYNEQFFGPGTRLTVL.